The 4 T cell receptor beta chains below come from one sample, sequenced in a study of T-cell memory formation after mild COVID-19. TCRdb called the 5' RACE reads again in MiXCR, with one record for every CDR3 protein. The repertoire holds hundreds of thousands of distinct CDR3 sequences, with 18% as singletons. Sequencing was done on a sample of PBMCs or a T cell subset sorted from them (not recorded which). Receptors were obtained from an adult woman who had mild COVID-19 (a few samples of this study predate the infection). Cell type and time point are not known.

This clonotype showed up just a few times. The chain combines TRBV7-3 with TRBJ1-1; D possibly corresponds to TRBD1 (6 bases). Trimming pared 5 bases from V and 4 bases from J, leaving 17 bases between. The CDR3 is made up of 15 amino acids. Germline-derived CDR1 and CDR2 are SGHTA and FQGTGA. The chain's CDR3 is CASSQRGGAGTEAFF. CDR3 in DNA: TGTGCCAGCAGCCAAAGGGGGGGCGCGGGCACTGAAGCTTTCTTT.

This clonotype has more than one count but fewer than ten. The chain carries TRBV5-1 and TRBJ1-1, with D unclear. V was shortened by 4 bases and J by 6 bases, with 19 bases between the two germline ends. Germline lookup yields CDR1 SGHRS and CDR2 YFSETQ. CDR3 length: 15 residues. The CDR3 sequence: CASSPSDLPGAEAFF. The CDR3 nucleotides are TGCGCCAGCAGCCCATCGGACCTCCCGGGCGCTGAAGCTTTCTTT. The full variable domain, in which reference TRBV5-1 and TRBJ1-1 provide the parts outside the CDR3, is KAGVTQTPRYLIKTRGQQVTLSCSPISGHRSVSWYQQTPGQGLQFLFEYFSETQRNKGNFPGRFSGRQFSNSRSEMNVSTLELGDSALYLCASSPSDLPGAEAFFGQGTRLTVV.

Only a few counts were recorded for this clonotype. The rearrangement links TRBV29-1 to TRBJ2-5; D might be TRBD1 (5 bases). V gave up 7 bases and J gave up 6 bases, with 9 bases separating them. Germline V gene data show CDR1 as SQVTM and CDR2 as ANQGSEA. The CDR3 length is 10 residues. In DNA form, the CDR3 reads TGCAGCGGGAAGGGGAAGACCCAGTACTTC. It specifies CSGKGKTQYF. The full variable domain, its missing parts supplied by reference TRBV29-1 and TRBJ2-5, is SAVISQKPSRDICQRGTSLTIQCQVDSQVTMMFWYRQQPGQSLTLIATANQGSEATYESGFVIDKFPISRPNLTFSTLTVSNMSPEDSSIYLCSGKGKTQYFGPGTRLLVL.

The gene calls are TRBV15 and TRBJ2-1; D is undetermined. Trimming took 7 bases from V and 7 from J, leaving 14 bases between them. Germline values: CDR1 LNHNV, CDR2 YYDKDF (reference sequence). The length of the CDR3 is 13 residues. Here the CDR3 DNA reads TGTGCCACCACTTCGACAAGTTGGAATGAGCAGTTCTTC. Its translation is CATTSTSWNEQFF.